One and the same sample provided the 18 T cell receptor beta chains below, sequenced in a study of T cell changes during pregnancy in multiple sclerosis. Method: immunoSEQ multiplex PCR; TCRdb's copy keeps in-frame clones and lacks some. Among roughly 80,000 clones, roughly 93% were seen once, and the ten largest hold 2.5%. The specimen comprised peripheral blood, sampled in the second trimester of pregnancy. The receptors come from a female donor with multiple sclerosis, enrolled in a pregnancy study.

This sequence joins TRBV18 and TRBJ1-5; 9 bases align to TRBD1. The germline V gene has CDR1 KGHSH and CDR2 LQKENI. The trim removed 3 bases at V and 6 bases at J, leaving 12 bases unmatched. This CDR3 spans 17 amino acids. In DNA form, the CDR3 reads TGTGCCAGCTCACCCCCTGGGCTACAGGGGGCAAGTCAGCCCCAGCATTTT. Encoded protein: CASSPPGLQGASQPQHF.

This chain uses TRBV19 with TRBJ1-5, with 8 bases lining up with TRBD1. The CDR3 is 19 residues long. J was trimmed by 0 bases and V by 3 bases; bases with no gene match: 13. Germline lookup yields CDR1 LNHDA and CDR2 SQIVND (reference sequence). The CDR3 sequence is CASSIPHGATGGSNQPQHF. The CDR3 DNA sequence: TGTGCCAGTAGTATTCCCCATGGGGCCACAGGGGGTAGCAATCAGCCCCAGCATTTT.

J is TRBJ1-1 and V is TRBV5-1; 8 positions match TRBD1. The CDR3 extends over 14 amino acids. Trimming at V came to 3 bases and at J to 1 base, leaving 2 bases not matched to a gene. Germline V gene data show CDR1 as SGHRS and CDR2 as YFSETQ. The CDR3 bases are TGCGCCAGCAGCTGGGACAGGCGGAACACTGAAGCTTTCTTT. Residues: CASSWDRRNTEAFF.

The chain recombines TRBV7-8 with TRBJ1-2; D may be TRBD1 (6 bases). Germline assignment: CDR1 SGHVS and CDR2 FQNEAQ. V was cut by 4 bases and J by 6 bases, with 15 bases left in between. The CDR3 totals 14 residues. CDR3 sequence reads: CASSSRQESHGYTF. The CDR3 DNA is TGTGCCAGCAGCTCTCGACAGGAATCGCATGGCTACACCTTC. The full variable domain, rest sourced from reference TRBV7-8 and TRBJ1-2, is GAGVSQSPRYKVAKRGQDVALRCDPISGHVSLFWYQQALGQGPEFLTYFQNEAQLDKSGLPSDRFFAERPEGSVSTLKIQRTQQEDSAVYLCASSSRQESHGYTFGSGTRLTVV.

This chain uses TRBV11-3 with TRBJ2-3; D is possibly TRBD1 (6 bases). The CDR3 spans 16 residues. CDR1 is SGHNT and CDR2 is YENEEA in the germline V gene. Trimming took 5 bases from V and 5 from J, leaving 20 bases between them. In DNA form, the CDR3 reads TGTGCCAGCAGCCCCGGCGACAGGAGGAAAGAAGATACGCAGTATTTT. Residues: CASSPGDRRKEDTQYF.

The chain combines TRBV5-6 with TRBJ2-7, with D possibly matching TRBD2 (5 bases). Trimming took off 2 bases at V and 2 bases at J, with 14 bases between the two ends. Germline V gene data show CDR1 as SGHDT and CDR2 as YYEEEE. This CDR3 has 15 amino acids. The chain's CDR3 is CASSFRAPGAYEQYF. CDR3 coding DNA: TGTGCCAGCAGCTTCCGAGCCCCCGGGGCCTACGAGCAGTACTTC.

This clone was found a few times. The V and J genes are TRBV4-2 and TRBJ1-2; no clear D. V lost 4 bases and J 8 bases, leaving 20 bases between the germline ends. Germline V gene data show CDR1 as LGHNA and CDR2 as YNFKEQ. This CDR3 is built from 15 residues. CDR3: CASSPPQRPMEGYTF. The CDR3 DNA follows: TGTGCCAGCAGCCCCCCCCAGAGACCTATGGAGGGCTACACCTTC.

J is TRBJ2-2 and V is TRBV7-9; 7 nucleotides agree with TRBD1. With 2 bases clipped from V and 0 bases from J, the junction kept 6 bases outside the gene matches. Germline CDR1 SEHNR, CDR2 FQNEAQ (reference sequence). The CDR3 has 17 amino acids. The CDR3 protein is CASSLSLGTANTGELFF. For the CDR3, the DNA is TGTGCCAGCAGCTTATCGTTAGGGACAGCGAACACCGGGGAGCTGTTTTTT.

The V call is TRBV30, the J call TRBJ2-3; weak D call: TRBD1 (5 bases). CDR3 length: 15 residues. The germline V and J ends were trimmed by 0 bases and 6 bases, with 16 bases remaining between them. From germline, CDR1 is GTSNPN and CDR2 SVGIG (reference sequence). As DNA, the CDR3 is TGTGCCTGGAGTGTCAAGACAGCCTGGGCGGATACGCAGTATTTT. It codes for CAWSVKTAWADTQYF.

Only one count was recorded for this clone. The rearrangement uses TRBV6-6 and TRBJ2-3; 9 nucleotides line up with TRBD2. V was clipped by 3 bases and J by 1 base; unmatched bases: 2. The germline V gene has CDR1 MNHNY and CDR2 SVGAGI (reference sequence). This CDR3 has 15 residues. CDR3 residues: CASSYLAGGTDTQYF. The CDR3 nucleotides read TGTGCCAGCAGTTATTTAGCGGGGGGCACAGATACGCAGTATTTT.

The rearrangement joins TRBV16 to TRBJ1-5, with no clear D. V was cut by 0 bases and J by 2 bases, with 8 bases left in between. Looked up from germline, CDR1 is KGHSY and CDR2 is FQNENV. CDR3 size: 15 residues. The CDR3 loop reads CASSQSRSGNQPQHF. CDR3 bases: TGTGCCAGCAGCCAATCGAGGTCAGGCAATCAGCCCCAGCATTTT.

The chain joins TRBV6-1 to TRBJ2-3; TRBD2 matches at 7 bases. V trimming: 10 bases; J trimming: 2 bases; junction bases outside the gene matches: 6. This CDR3 is 13 amino acids long. CDR1 and CDR2 from the germline V gene are MNHNS and SASEGT. The CDR3 DNA reads TGTGCCACGAAGCGGGGTACCACAGATACGCAGTATTTT. Protein sequence: CATKRGTTDTQYF.

The rearrangement joins TRBV5-1 to TRBJ2-7; D perhaps matches TRBD1 (6 bases). The CDR3 sequence is 15 residues long. Germline values: CDR1 SGHRS, CDR2 YFSETQ. The V and J ends lost 4 bases and 4 bases respectively, with 18 bases between them. CDR3 amino acids: CASSPGQISSYEQYF. The DNA of the CDR3 is TGCGCCAGCAGCCCCGGACAGATTTCTTCGTACGAGCAGTACTTC.

This chain uses TRBV9 with TRBJ2-1; D remains unclear. V lost 1 base and J lost 8, with 10 bases in between. CDR1 SGDLS and CDR2 YYNGEE come from the germline V gene. The CDR3 extends over 13 amino acids. The CDR3 protein is CASSVRLMDEQFF. DNA for the CDR3: TGTGCCAGCAGCGTACGGTTAATGGATGAGCAGTTCTTC.

Only one count was recorded for this clone. The rearrangement links TRBV18 to TRBJ2-3, with TRBD1 matching 11 bases. Germline V gives CDR1 KGHSH, CDR2 LQKENI. The trim removed 5 bases at V and 3 bases at J, leaving 1 base unmatched. CDR3 size: 14 residues. In DNA form, the CDR3 reads TGTGCCAGCTCAGGGGACAGGGGGACAGATACGCAGTATTTT. Residues: CASSGDRGTDTQYF. Supplemented by reference TRBV18 and TRBJ2-3, the full variable domain reads NAGVMQNPRHLVRRRGQEARLRCSPMKGHSHVYWYRQLPEEGLKFMVYLQKENIIDESGMPKERFSAEFPKEGPSILRIQQVVRGDSAAYFCASSGDRGTDTQYFGPGTRLTVL.

This clone was recorded a few times. The chain uses TRBV9 and TRBJ1-1; D ambiguous. V shed 6 bases and J shed 1 base, with 10 bases lying between them. This CDR3 is 13 amino acids long. CDR1 SGDLS and CDR2 YYNGEE come from the germline V gene. Here the CDR3 reads CASNEEGNTEAFF. The CDR3 DNA sequence: TGTGCCAGCAACGAAGAGGGGAACACTGAAGCTTTCTTT.

This chain joins TRBV4-1 and TRBJ2-7, with D perhaps matching TRBD2 (5 bases). V lost 0 bases and J lost 1, with 10 bases in between. The CDR3 covers 15 residues. The germline gives CDR1 MGHRA, CDR2 YSYEKL. DNA for the CDR3: TGCGCCAGCAGCCAAGATATTGGAGGTTCCTACGAGCAGTACTTC. It is translated as CASSQDIGGSYEQYF.

The chain recombines TRBV13 with TRBJ1-4, with 7 bases that match TRBD1. The germline CDR1 and CDR2 sequences are PRHDT and FYEKMQ (reference sequence). The CDR3 covers 14 residues. The J segment lost 4 bases and the V segment lost 5 bases, leaving 4 bases of the junction unmatched. The CDR3 bases are TGTGCCAGCAGCCCAGGGGGTAGTAATGAAAAACTGTTTTTT. Its translation is CASSPGGSNEKLFF.